This is a list of T cell receptor beta chains from one sample in a study of CXCR3-negative and CXCR3-positive naive CD8 T cells. TCRdb reprocessed the 5' RACE reads, keeping one entry per CDR3 protein, no DNA. The repertoire shows 85,000 to 130,000 distinct CDR3 sequences; the top ten hold more than 0.3%. Sequencing was performed on naive CXCR3+ CD8+ T cells from blood. These receptors originate from a human donor in good health. Some clones in this sample may be carry-over from other donors' samples. Both conserved end residues are part of each CDR3.

v_call	j_call	cdr3_length	cdr3_aa
TRBV5-5	TRBJ2-2	15	CASSSGTTNTGELFF
TRBV7-3	TRBJ2-7	15	CASSQNDDGGYEQYF
TRBV6-4	TRBJ2-4	14	CASSDSGGANIQYF
TRBV9	TRBJ1-2	12	CASKRAGYGYTF
TRBV28	TRBJ1-2	11	CASSWGYGYTF
TRBV7-2	TRBJ2-6	13	CASRSSGANVLTF
TRBV14	TRBJ2-7	15	CASSQYSGTGYEQYF
TRBV13	TRBJ2-5	15	CASSLRPGNQETQYF
TRBV14	TRBJ1-2	18	CASSPQPDRRRDNYGYTF
TRBV28	TRBJ2-7	13	CASNSGNPYEQYF
TRBV29-1	TRBJ2-2	12	CSVTGATGELFF
TRBV21-1	TRBJ1-1	14	CASSPGQQNTEAFF
TRBV6-4	TRBJ1-1	13	CASSEQENTEAFF
TRBV29-1	TRBJ1-2	14	CSVGEVGPLYGYTF
TRBV7-6	TRBJ2-7	15	CASSLGDRGLYEQYF
TRBV6-5	TRBJ2-1	15	CASSRVPIGYNEQFF
TRBV24-1	TRBJ2-1	13	CATSETGAGEQFF
TRBV6-5	TRBJ2-3	12	CASSSPVGTQYF
TRBV5-1	TRBJ1-1	14	CASSADTGGTEAFF
TRBV28	TRBJ2-7	13	CASSFWGTYEQYF
TRBV7-9	TRBJ2-1	16	CASSSSLAGASHEQFF
TRBV19	TRBJ2-7	14	CASSIAQGAYEQYF
TRBV27	TRBJ2-7	13	CASSLSLGSEQYF
TRBV3-1	TRBJ2-1	15	CASSQQRGAYNEQFF
TRBV7-9	TRBJ2-7	17	CASSLNLQETDPYEQYF
TRBV12-3/TRBV12-4	TRBJ2-5	16	CASSLWTSGGKETQYF
TRBV29-1	TRBJ1-3	15	CSAVGDSDSGNTIYF